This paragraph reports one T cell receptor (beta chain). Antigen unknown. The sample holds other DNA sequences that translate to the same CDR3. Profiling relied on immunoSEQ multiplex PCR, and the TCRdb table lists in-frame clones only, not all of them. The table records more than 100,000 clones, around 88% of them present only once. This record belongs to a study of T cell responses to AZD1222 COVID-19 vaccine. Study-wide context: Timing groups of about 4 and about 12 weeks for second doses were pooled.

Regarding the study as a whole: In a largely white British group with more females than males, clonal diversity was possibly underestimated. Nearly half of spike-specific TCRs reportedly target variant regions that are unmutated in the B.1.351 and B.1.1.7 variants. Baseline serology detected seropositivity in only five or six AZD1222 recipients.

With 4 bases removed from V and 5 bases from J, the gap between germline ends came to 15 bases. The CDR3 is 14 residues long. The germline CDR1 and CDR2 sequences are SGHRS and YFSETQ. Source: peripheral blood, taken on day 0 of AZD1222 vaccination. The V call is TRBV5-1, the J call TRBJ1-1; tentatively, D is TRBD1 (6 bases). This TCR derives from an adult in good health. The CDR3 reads CASSLQGGGTEAFF. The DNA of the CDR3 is TGCGCCAGCAGCCTCCAAGGGGGGGGAACTGAAGCTTTCTTT.